The 7 T cell receptor beta chains presented below share a single source sample, sequenced in a study of T cells after yellow fever vaccination. Using its own MiXCR run on the 5' RACE reads, TCRdb lists one record per CDR3 protein. Of about 340,000 distinct CDR3 sequences in the sample, about 9.5% were seen once. Here the sequenced sample was PBMCs, taken on the day of the first yellow fever vaccination. All receptors derive from a man between 18 and 29 years old who received the YFV17D yellow fever vaccine.

This clonotype was seen more than once but under ten times. The rearrangement links TRBV5-1 to TRBJ2-1; 10 bases align to TRBD2. There are 17 residues in the CDR3. CDR1 is SGHRS and CDR2 is YFSETQ in the germline V gene. Trimming cost V 4 bases and J 0 bases; bases outside gene matches: 7. The DNA for the CDR3 is TGCGCCAGCAGCGTCCAACTAGCGGGGAGCTCCTACAATGAGCAGTTCTTC. This gives the protein CASSVQLAGSSYNEQFF.

The V call is TRBV18, the J call TRBJ2-5, with 11 bases aligning to TRBD2. V gave up 4 bases and J gave up 4 bases; unmatched junction bases: 5. Germline CDR1 reads KGHSH; CDR2 reads LQKENI. The CDR3 has 15 amino acids. CDR3 loop: CASSRLAGRGETQYF. DNA for the CDR3: TGTGCCAGCTCACGACTAGCGGGGCGGGGAGAGACCCAGTACTTC.

In this sample, this clonotype turned up a few times. This chain connects TRBV7-2 to TRBJ2-7; 7 nucleotides match TRBD2. The CDR3 loop spans 14 amino acids. From germline, CDR1 is SGHTA and CDR2 FQGNSA. The V and J ends lost 3 bases and 4 bases, in that order; junction bases with no gene match: 6. CDR3 DNA sequence: TGTGCCAGCAGCTTTGGCGGGGGAGCTTACGAGCAGTACGTC. Its protein product is CASSFGGGAYEQYV.

The chain links TRBV11-3 to TRBJ2-5; D might be TRBD1 or TRBD2, each matching 5 bases. The CDR3 totals 16 residues. V shed 2 bases and J shed 5 bases, with 18 bases lying between them. Germline V gene sequence: CDR1 SGHNT, CDR2 YENEEA. The CDR3 DNA sequence: TGTGCCAGCAGCTTACCACCGGGACCCAAACGGGAGACCCAGTACTTC. Encoded protein: CASSLPPGPKRETQYF. Full variable domain (missing parts from reference TRBV11-3 and TRBJ2-5): EAGVVQSPRYKIIEKKQPVAFWCNPISGHNTLYWYLQNLGQGPELLIRYENEEAVDDSQLPKDRFSAERLKGVDSTLKIQPAELGDSAVYLCASSLPPGPKRETQYFGPGTRLLVL.

This clonotype has a handful of counts. The chain couples TRBV6-5 to TRBJ1-2; possible D gene TRBD1, 5 bases. V shed 0 bases and J shed 1 base, with 15 bases lying between them. CDR1 and CDR2 from the germline V gene are MNHEY and SVGAGI. The CDR3 covers 17 residues. CDR3 bases: TGTGCCAGCAGTTACTCGCTTGGGGCAGGGAGTAACTATGGCTACACCTTC. Its protein is CASSYSLGAGSNYGYTF.

This clonotype came up many times. This chain connects TRBV12-3 or TRBV12-4 to TRBJ1-5; 9 bases align to TRBD1. Trimming took 5 bases from V and 4 from J; bases not matched to a gene: 6. CDR3 length: 15 residues. CDR3: CASSPTGTGNQPQHF. CDR3 coding DNA: TGTGCCAGCAGTCCGACCGGGACAGGGAATCAGCCCCAGCATTTT.

This clonotype was seen more than once but under ten times. The CDR3 sequence is CASSQVGLALGETQYF. DNA of the CDR3: TGTGCCAGCAGCCAAGTGGGGCTAGCGCTAGGAGAGACCCAGTACTTC. The chain links TRBV4-2 to TRBJ2-5, with D possibly TRBD2 on 6 matching bases. V was clipped by 1 base and J by 4 bases, with 16 bases between them. Germline V gene data show CDR1 as LGHNA and CDR2 as YNFKEQ. There are 16 residues in the CDR3.